This T cell receptor beta chain came from a study of T cells in Graves' hyperthyroidism and ophthalmopathy. Germline lookup yields CDR1 DFQATT and CDR2 SNEGSKA (reference sequence). The CDR3 spans 14 residues. With 2 bases removed from V and 4 bases from J, the gap between germline ends came to 14 bases. Regions amplified from RNA transcripts were the TCR beta CDR3 regions. First-round RT-PCR of the TCR CDR3 relied on the HTBI primer set. A single record per CDR3 protein comes from TCRdb applying MiXCR to the multiplex PCR reads. The table lists under 400,000 distinct CDR3 sequences, 11% to 15% of them singletons. The sample holds many counts of this clonotype.

Material for sequencing was blood. The rearrangement uses TRBV20-1 and TRBJ1-1, with D perhaps matching TRBD1 (6 bases). This clonotype was obtained from a woman in her sixties or seventies with Graves' hyperthyroidism. The CDR3, as DNA: TGCAGTGCTAGACTACAGGGAAGGGTCACTGAAGCTTTCTTT. Translating it yields CSARLQGRVTEAFF.